The clone carrying this T cell receptor beta chain showed up many times. The target antigen is unknown. Not a single patient had been given any form of treatment at any point before undergoing thyroid surgery. This specimen belongs to a study of metastatic and nonmetastatic thyroid tumors. The study, taken as a whole, reports: Benign nodules reportedly had significantly lower TCR beta diversity than malignant thyroid tumors in blood and tumor.

Trimming stripped 0 bases from V and 8 bases from J, with 20 bases between. Germline V gene sequence: CDR1 MNHEY, CDR2 SVGAGI. The CDR3 has 17 amino acids. TCRdb reanalyzed the PCR reads with MiXCR. The repertoire holds about 20,000 clones, with around 15% as singletons. The receptor's source is a female donor with papillary thyroid cancer or a benign thyroid nodule (not recorded which). Some clones in this sample may be carry-over from other donors' samples. Specimen: tumor tissue. The chain carries TRBV6-5 and TRBJ2-1; no firm D call. As DNA, the CDR3 is TGTGCCAGCAGTTACTCGAGAGGCCCGTCCAACAATGATGAGCAGTTCTTC. Translated: CASSYSRGPSNNDEQFF.